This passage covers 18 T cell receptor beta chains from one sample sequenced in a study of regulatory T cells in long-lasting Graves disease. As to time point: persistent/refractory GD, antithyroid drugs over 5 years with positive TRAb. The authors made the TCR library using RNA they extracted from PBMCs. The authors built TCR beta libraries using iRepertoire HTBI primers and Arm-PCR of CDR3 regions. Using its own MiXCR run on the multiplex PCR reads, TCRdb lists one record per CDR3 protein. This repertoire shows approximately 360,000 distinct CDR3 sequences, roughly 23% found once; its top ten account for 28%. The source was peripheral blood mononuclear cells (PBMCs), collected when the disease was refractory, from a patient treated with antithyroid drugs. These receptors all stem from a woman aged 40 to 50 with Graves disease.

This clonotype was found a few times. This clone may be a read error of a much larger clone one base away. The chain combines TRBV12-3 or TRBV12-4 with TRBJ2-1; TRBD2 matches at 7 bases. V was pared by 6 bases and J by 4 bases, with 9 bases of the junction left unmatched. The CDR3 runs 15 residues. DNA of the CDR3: TGTGCCAGCAGCCTGGGACCAGCGGGGTACAATGAGCAGTTCTTC. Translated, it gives CASSLGPAGYNEQFF.

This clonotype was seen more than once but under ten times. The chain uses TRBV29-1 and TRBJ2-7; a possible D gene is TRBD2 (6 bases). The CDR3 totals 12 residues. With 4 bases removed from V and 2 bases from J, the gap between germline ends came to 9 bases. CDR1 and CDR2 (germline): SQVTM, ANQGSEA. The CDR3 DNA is TGCAGCGTTGCGGGGGTTACCTACGAGCAGTACTTC. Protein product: CSVAGVTYEQYF.

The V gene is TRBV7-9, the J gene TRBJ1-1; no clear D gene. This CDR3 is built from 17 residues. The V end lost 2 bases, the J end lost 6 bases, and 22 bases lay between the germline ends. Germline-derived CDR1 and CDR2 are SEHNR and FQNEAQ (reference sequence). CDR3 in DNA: TGTGCCAGCAGCTTAATTTTTGACACCCGAACAGACGCTGAAGCTTTCTTT. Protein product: CASSLIFDTRTDAEAFF.

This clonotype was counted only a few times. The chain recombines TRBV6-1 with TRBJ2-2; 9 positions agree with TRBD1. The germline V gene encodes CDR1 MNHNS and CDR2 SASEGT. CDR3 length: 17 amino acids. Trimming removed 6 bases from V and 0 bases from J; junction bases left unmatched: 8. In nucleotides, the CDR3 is TGTGCCAGCAGCGGGACAGGGAAGTACTCGAACACCGGGGAGCTGTTTTTT. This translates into CASSGTGKYSNTGELFF.

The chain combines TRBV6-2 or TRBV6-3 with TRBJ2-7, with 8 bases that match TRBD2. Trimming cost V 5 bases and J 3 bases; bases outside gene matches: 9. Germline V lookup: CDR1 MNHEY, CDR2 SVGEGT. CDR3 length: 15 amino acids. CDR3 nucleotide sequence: TGTGCCAGCAGTGGCCGGGGAGCGGGGGACTACGAGCAGTACTTC. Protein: CASSGRGAGDYEQYF.

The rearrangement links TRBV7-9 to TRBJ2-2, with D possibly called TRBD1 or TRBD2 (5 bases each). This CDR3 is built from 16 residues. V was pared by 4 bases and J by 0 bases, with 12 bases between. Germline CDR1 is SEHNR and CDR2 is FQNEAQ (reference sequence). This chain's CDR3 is CASSWMGRANTGELFF. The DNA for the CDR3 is TGTGCCAGCAGCTGGATGGGACGGGCGAACACCGGGGAGCTGTTTTTT.

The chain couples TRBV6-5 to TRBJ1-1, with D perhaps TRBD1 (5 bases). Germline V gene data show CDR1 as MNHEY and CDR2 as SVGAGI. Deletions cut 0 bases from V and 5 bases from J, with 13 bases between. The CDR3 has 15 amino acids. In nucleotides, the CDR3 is TGTGCCAGCAGTTACTCGGGGCAGCCCGCGACTGAAGCTTTCTTT. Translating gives CASSYSGQPATEAFF.

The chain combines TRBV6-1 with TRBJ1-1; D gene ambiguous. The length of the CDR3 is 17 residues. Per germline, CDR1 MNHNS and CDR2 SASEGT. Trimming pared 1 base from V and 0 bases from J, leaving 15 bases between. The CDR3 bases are TGTGCCAGCAGTGAAGGTTTTTTCCGCGTCATGAACACTGAAGCTTTCTTT. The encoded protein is CASSEGFFRVMNTEAFF.

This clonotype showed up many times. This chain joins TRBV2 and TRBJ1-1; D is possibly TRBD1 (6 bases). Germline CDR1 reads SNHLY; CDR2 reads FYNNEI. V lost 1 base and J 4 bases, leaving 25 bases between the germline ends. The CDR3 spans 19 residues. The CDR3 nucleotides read TGTGCCAGCAGTGAAGGGGCTTTGGGTGGGGCGGAACAGGGCACTGAAGCTTTCTTT. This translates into CASSEGALGGAEQGTEAFF. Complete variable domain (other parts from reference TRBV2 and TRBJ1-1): EPEVTQTPSHQVTQMGQEVILRCVPISNHLYFYWYRQILGQKVEFLVSFYNNEISEKSEIFDDQFSVERPDGSNFTLKIRSTKLEDSAMYFCASSEGALGGAEQGTEAFFGQGTRLTVV.

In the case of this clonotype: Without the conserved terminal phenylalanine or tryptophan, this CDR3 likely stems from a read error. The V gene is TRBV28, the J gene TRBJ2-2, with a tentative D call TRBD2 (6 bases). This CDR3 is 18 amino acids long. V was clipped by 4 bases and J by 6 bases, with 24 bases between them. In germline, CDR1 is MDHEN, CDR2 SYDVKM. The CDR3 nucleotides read TGTGCCAGCAGTTCCACCCCCGGAGGGGCGGGATGGTCCGGGGAGCTGTTTTTA. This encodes CASSSTPGGAGWSGELFL.

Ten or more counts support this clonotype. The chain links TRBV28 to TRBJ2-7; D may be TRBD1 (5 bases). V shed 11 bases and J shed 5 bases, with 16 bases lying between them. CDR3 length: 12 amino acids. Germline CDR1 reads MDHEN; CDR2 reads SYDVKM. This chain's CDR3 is CAHRQGRHEQYF. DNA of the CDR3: TGTGCCCACCGGCAGGGAAGACACGAGCAGTACTTC.

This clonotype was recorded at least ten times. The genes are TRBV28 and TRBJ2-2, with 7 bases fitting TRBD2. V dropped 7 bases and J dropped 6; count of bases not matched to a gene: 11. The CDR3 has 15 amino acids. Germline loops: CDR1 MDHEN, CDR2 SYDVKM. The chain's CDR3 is CASTSLGGVPGELFF. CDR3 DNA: TGTGCCAGCACCTCCTTGGGGGGGGTTCCCGGGGAGCTGTTTTTT.

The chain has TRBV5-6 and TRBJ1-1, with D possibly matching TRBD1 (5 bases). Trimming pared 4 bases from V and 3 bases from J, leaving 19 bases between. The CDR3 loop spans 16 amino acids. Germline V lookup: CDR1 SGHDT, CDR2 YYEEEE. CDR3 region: CASSKTWGKVYTEAFF. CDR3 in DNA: TGTGCCAGCAGCAAAACATGGGGGAAGGTGTACACTGAAGCTTTCTTT.

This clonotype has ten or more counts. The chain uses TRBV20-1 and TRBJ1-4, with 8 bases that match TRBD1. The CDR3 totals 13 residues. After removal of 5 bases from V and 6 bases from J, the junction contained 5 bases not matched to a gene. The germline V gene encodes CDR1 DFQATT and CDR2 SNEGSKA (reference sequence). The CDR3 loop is CSAVRQGYEKLFF. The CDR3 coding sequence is TGCAGTGCTGTGCGACAGGGGTATGAAAAACTGTTTTTT.

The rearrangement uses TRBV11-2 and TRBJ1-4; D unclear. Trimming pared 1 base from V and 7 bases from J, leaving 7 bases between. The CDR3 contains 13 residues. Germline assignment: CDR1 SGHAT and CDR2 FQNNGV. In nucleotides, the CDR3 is TGTGCCAGCAGCTTAGTGGGTCGTGAAAAACTGTTTTTT. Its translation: CASSLVGREKLFF.

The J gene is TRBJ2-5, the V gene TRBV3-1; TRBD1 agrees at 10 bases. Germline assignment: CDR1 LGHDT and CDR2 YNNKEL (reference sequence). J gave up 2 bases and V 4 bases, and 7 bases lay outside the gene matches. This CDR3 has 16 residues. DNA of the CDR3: TGTGCCAGCAGCCTTAGGGACAGGGGCTATCAAGAGACCCAGTACTTC. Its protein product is CASSLRDRGYQETQYF.

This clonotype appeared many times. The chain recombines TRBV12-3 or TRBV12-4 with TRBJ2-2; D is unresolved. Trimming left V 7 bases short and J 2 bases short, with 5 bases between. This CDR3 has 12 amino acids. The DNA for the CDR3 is TGTGCCAGCACACCAAACACCGGGGAGCTGTTTTTT. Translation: CASTPNTGELFF.

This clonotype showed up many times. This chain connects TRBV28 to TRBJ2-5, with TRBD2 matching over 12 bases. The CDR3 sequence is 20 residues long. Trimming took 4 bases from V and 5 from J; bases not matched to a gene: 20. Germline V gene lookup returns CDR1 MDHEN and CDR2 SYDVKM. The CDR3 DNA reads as TGTGCCAGCAGTTCTCCCTCCCTTCCTAGCGGGAGGGCCCCGGGGGAGACCCAGTACTTC. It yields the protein CASSSPSLPSGRAPGETQYF. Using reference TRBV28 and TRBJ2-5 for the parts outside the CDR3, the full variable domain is DVKVTQSSRYLVKRTGEKVFLECVQDMDHENMFWYRQDPGLGLRLIYFSYDVKMKEKGDIPEGYSVSREKKERFSLILESASTNQTSMYLCASSSPSLPSGRAPGETQYFGPGTRLLVL.